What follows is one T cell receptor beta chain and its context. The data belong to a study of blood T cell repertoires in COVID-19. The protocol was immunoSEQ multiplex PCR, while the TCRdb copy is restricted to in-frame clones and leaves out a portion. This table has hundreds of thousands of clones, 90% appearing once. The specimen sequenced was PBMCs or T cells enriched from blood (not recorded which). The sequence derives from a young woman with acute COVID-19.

Here the CDR3 DNA reads TGTGCCAGCAGTACCGGACAGTTGGGGAACGAAAAACTGTTTTTT. This gives the protein CASSTGQLGNEKLFF. The chain is built from TRBV6-5 and TRBJ1-4, with D possibly TRBD1 on 6 matching bases. Germline CDR1 and CDR2: MNHEY and SVGAGI. This CDR3 has 15 residues. Trimming left V 5 bases short and J 8 bases short, with 18 bases between.